A selection of T cell receptor beta chains follows, all from one sample in a study of blood T cell repertoires in COVID-19. Sequencing used immunoSEQ multiplex PCR; TCRdb keeps in-frame clones, though not all of them. The sample has 300,000 to 400,000 clones, about nine tenths seen once. Specimen: PBMCs or T cells enriched from blood (not recorded which). These receptors were taken from a man aged 60 to 69 who had recovered from COVID-19. The CDR3 runs from the conserved cysteine through the conserved F or W. The D gene is left open where the match is weak. A row's size may be missing; if present it is once, few, many or a size class.

J gene: TRBJ1-2
clone size: NA
V gene: TRBV18
D gene: NA
CDR3 DNA: TGTGCCAGCTCACCATCGACAGCTTCTAACTATGGCTACACCTTC
CDR3 protein: CASSPSTASNYGYTF

J gene: TRBJ1-3
clone size: NA
V gene: TRBV15
D gene: NA
CDR3 DNA: TGTGCCACCAGCAGAGATCAGGGTAGGGGAAACACCATATATTTT
CDR3 protein: CATSRDQGRGNTIYF

J gene: TRBJ1-4
clone size: few
V gene: TRBV4-1
D gene: NA
CDR3 DNA: TGCGCCAGCAGCCACCCACTAAGAAATGAAAAACTGTTTTTT
CDR3 protein: CASSHPLRNEKLFF

J gene: TRBJ2-7
clone size: NA
V gene: TRBV7-8
D gene: NA
CDR3 DNA: TGTGCCAGCAGCCCCGTCCTCTACGAGCAGTACTTC
CDR3 protein: CASSPVLYEQYF

J gene: TRBJ2-2
clone size: NA
V gene: TRBV5-4
D gene: TRBD2
CDR3 DNA: TGTGCCAGCAGCTCAAGCCGGGGGGCGAACACCGGGGAGCTGTTTTTT
CDR3 protein: CASSSSRGANTGELFF

J gene: TRBJ2-1
clone size: NA
V gene: TRBV7-9
D gene: TRBD2
CDR3 DNA: TGTGCCAGCAGCCGCACGGGGGGTACGTTAGCGAACAATGAGCAGTTCTTC
CDR3 protein: CASSRTGGTLANNEQFF

J gene: TRBJ1-2
clone size: NA
V gene: TRBV7-2
D gene: NA
CDR3 DNA: TGTGCCAGCAGCCGCCGATACGGGGAGGTTAGGAACTATGGCTACACCTTC
CDR3 protein: CASSRRYGEVRNYGYTF

J gene: TRBJ1-6
clone size: NA
V gene: TRBV5-1
D gene: TRBD1
CDR3 DNA: TGCGCCAGCAGCTTGGAAACCTGGACAGGGGGAAATTCACCCCTCCACTTT
CDR3 protein: CASSLETWTGGNSPLHF

J gene: TRBJ1-2
clone size: NA
V gene: TRBV10-2
D gene: TRBD1
CDR3 DNA: TGCGCCAGCAGTGAGTACGCCTACGTCGGGAGGCAGGGGGCGCATGGCTACACCTTC
CDR3 protein: CASSEYAYVGRQGAHGYTF

J gene: TRBJ2-5
clone size: NA
V gene: TRBV7-9
D gene: NA
CDR3 DNA: TGTGCCAGCAGCTTCGTAGCGGTCCAAGAGACCCAGTACTTC
CDR3 protein: CASSFVAVQETQYF

J gene: TRBJ1-4
clone size: NA
V gene: TRBV11-2
D gene: NA
CDR3 DNA: TGTGCCAGCAGCTCAATAGGGGGACCAGAAAAACTGTTTTTT
CDR3 protein: CASSSIGGPEKLFF

J gene: TRBJ1-1
clone size: NA
V gene: TRBV5-1
D gene: NA
CDR3 DNA: TGCGCCAGCAGCTTGGCTCTCGGGACTGCCATGGTCACTGAAGCTTTCTTT
CDR3 protein: CASSLALGTAMVTEAFF

J gene: TRBJ1-2
clone size: NA
V gene: TRBV30
D gene: NA
CDR3 DNA: TGTGCCTGGAGCGGAGGGAACTATGGCTACACCTTC
CDR3 protein: CAWSGGNYGYTF

J gene: TRBJ2-7
clone size: NA
V gene: TRBV5-5
D gene: TRBD2
CDR3 DNA: TGTGCCAGCAGTATACTAGCGGTCTACGAGCAGTACTTC
CDR3 protein: CASSILAVYEQYF

J gene: TRBJ2-1
clone size: NA
V gene: TRBV5-6
D gene: TRBD2
CDR3 DNA: TGTGCCAGCAGCTTGACTAGCGGGAGGCGAGGTGAGCAGTTCTTC
CDR3 protein: CASSLTSGRRGEQFF

J gene: TRBJ1-2
clone size: once
V gene: TRBV27
D gene: NA
CDR3 DNA: TGTGCCAGCAGTTTCCAAAGATATTCGGGGAACTATGGCTACACCTTC
CDR3 protein: CASSFQRYSGNYGYTF

J gene: TRBJ2-2
clone size: NA
V gene: TRBV19
D gene: TRBD1
CDR3 DNA: TGTGCCAGTAGAAGGTTGACAGGGGGCGGACGAACCGGGGAGCTGTTTTTT
CDR3 protein: CASRRLTGGGRTGELFF

J gene: TRBJ1-3
clone size: once
V gene: TRBV3-1/TRBV3-2
D gene: NA
CDR3 DNA: TGTGCCAGCAGCCAAGCACAGGGAAGGGGAAACACCATATATTTT
CDR3 protein: CASSQAQGRGNTIYF

J gene: TRBJ2-1
clone size: NA
V gene: TRBV9
D gene: TRBD1
CDR3 DNA: TGTGCCAGCAGTGGAGGGACAGGGGGCTACAATGAGCAGTTCTTC
CDR3 protein: CASSGGTGGYNEQFF

J gene: TRBJ2-2
clone size: NA
V gene: TRBV2
D gene: NA
CDR3 DNA: TGTGCCAGCAGTGACGTGGGGGGTACTAACACCGGGGAGCTGTTTTTT
CDR3 protein: CASSDVGGTNTGELFF

J gene: TRBJ1-3
clone size: NA
V gene: TRBV5-5
D gene: NA
CDR3 DNA: TGTGCCAGCAGCCTCCAGACAGGCCCTGGAAACACCATATATTTT
CDR3 protein: CASSLQTGPGNTIYF

J gene: TRBJ2-1
clone size: NA
V gene: TRBV5-4
D gene: NA
CDR3 DNA: TGTGCCAGCAGCGGCTTCAAATATCGGGAGAGCGGGTACAATGAGCAGTTCTTC
CDR3 protein: CASSGFKYRESGYNEQFF

J gene: TRBJ1-1
clone size: NA
V gene: TRBV27
D gene: TRBD1
CDR3 DNA: TGTGCCAGCAGTATGGACAGGGGAGGCACTGAAGCTTTCTTT
CDR3 protein: CASSMDRGGTEAFF

J gene: TRBJ1-4
clone size: NA
V gene: TRBV18
D gene: NA
CDR3 DNA: TGTGCCAGCTCGTGGGGAGCCGATGAAAAACTGTTTTTT
CDR3 protein: CASSWGADEKLFF

J gene: TRBJ1-5
clone size: NA
V gene: TRBV4-1
D gene: NA
CDR3 DNA: TGCGCCAGCAGCCAAGTTTCGGGGAATCAGCCCCAGCATTTT
CDR3 protein: CASSQVSGNQPQHF

J gene: TRBJ2-3
clone size: NA
V gene: TRBV10-1
D gene: TRBD2
CDR3 DNA: TGCGCCAGCAGTGTTGGACTAGCGGGAGTGTCAGATACGCAGTATTTT
CDR3 protein: CASSVGLAGVSDTQYF

J gene: TRBJ2-7
clone size: NA
V gene: TRBV10-3
D gene: NA
CDR3 DNA: TGTGCCATCAGACGACAGGAACCCCTATACGAGCAGTACTTC
CDR3 protein: CAIRRQEPLYEQYF

J gene: TRBJ2-1
clone size: once
V gene: TRBV29-1
D gene: TRBD2
CDR3 DNA: TGCAGCGTGACCCCTGGACTAGCCAACTCCTACAATGAGCAGTTCTTC
CDR3 protein: CSVTPGLANSYNEQFF

J gene: TRBJ1-2
clone size: once
V gene: TRBV29-1
D gene: NA
CDR3 DNA: TGCAGCGTTGATTCAACTAACTATGGCTACACCTTC
CDR3 protein: CSVDSTNYGYTF

J gene: TRBJ1-3
clone size: NA
V gene: TRBV4-2
D gene: TRBD1
CDR3 DNA: TGTGCCAGCAGCCTCCAGACAGGGGGCGTCTCCGGAAACACCATATATTTT
CDR3 protein: CASSLQTGGVSGNTIYF

J gene: TRBJ1-6
clone size: NA
V gene: TRBV18
D gene: TRBD1
CDR3 DNA: TGTGCCAGCTCACTGACGGGACAGCCTAATTCACCCCTCCACTTT
CDR3 protein: CASSLTGQPNSPLHF

J gene: TRBJ1-4
clone size: NA
V gene: TRBV2
D gene: NA
CDR3 DNA: TGTGCCAGCAGCGAGAAAGACCGGGGAGGCCTGTTTTTT
CDR3 protein: CASSEKDRGGLFF

J gene: TRBJ2-1
clone size: NA
V gene: TRBV12-3/TRBV12-4
D gene: TRBD2
CDR3 DNA: TGTGCCAGCAGGGGAACTAGCGGGAGCCGGCAGTTCTTC
CDR3 protein: CASRGTSGSRQFF

J gene: TRBJ2-7
clone size: NA
V gene: TRBV6-4
D gene: NA
CDR3 DNA: TGTGCCAGCAGTGACTCCCGTCAGGACTACGAGCAGTACTTC
CDR3 protein: CASSDSRQDYEQYF

J gene: TRBJ1-5
clone size: NA
V gene: TRBV7-2
D gene: NA
CDR3 DNA: TGTGCCAGCAGCTCTAGGGGCAGACAGTTTAGCAATCAGCCCCAGCATTTT
CDR3 protein: CASSSRGRQFSNQPQHF

J gene: TRBJ2-3
clone size: NA
V gene: TRBV5-6
D gene: NA
CDR3 DNA: TGTGCCAGCAGCTTAGAAGAGGGCACAGATACGCAGTATTTT
CDR3 protein: CASSLEEGTDTQYF

J gene: TRBJ1-3
clone size: few
V gene: TRBV19
D gene: TRBD1
CDR3 DNA: TGTGCCAGTAGTAAAAGGGACAGGGGACCTGGAAACACCATATATTTT
CDR3 protein: CASSKRDRGPGNTIYF

J gene: TRBJ1-2
clone size: once
V gene: TRBV6-5
D gene: NA
CDR3 DNA: TGTGCCAGCAGTTACTCGACGAGGGCCGTCAATGGCTACACCTTC
CDR3 protein: CASSYSTRAVNGYTF

J gene: TRBJ2-1
clone size: NA
V gene: TRBV14
D gene: NA
CDR3 DNA: TGTGCCAGCAGCCAAGTCAGGCCAGGGGCTGAGCAGTTCTTC
CDR3 protein: CASSQVRPGAEQFF

J gene: TRBJ1-1
clone size: NA
V gene: TRBV3-1/TRBV3-2
D gene: NA
CDR3 DNA: TGTGCCAGCAGCCAAGTTCAGGGGAACACTGAAGCTTTCTTT
CDR3 protein: CASSQVQGNTEAFF

J gene: TRBJ2-5
clone size: NA
V gene: TRBV5-4
D gene: TRBD1
CDR3 DNA: TGTGCCAGCAGCTCCGCCGGGACAGGAGGGGAGACCCAGTACTTC
CDR3 protein: CASSSAGTGGETQYF

J gene: TRBJ2-1
clone size: NA
V gene: TRBV4-1
D gene: NA
CDR3 DNA: TGCGCCAGCAGCCGGGAGTTTACCTACAATGAGCAGTTCTTC
CDR3 protein: CASSREFTYNEQFF

J gene: TRBJ2-7
clone size: NA
V gene: TRBV28
D gene: NA
CDR3 DNA: TGTGCCAGCAGTCGAACAGGATACGAGCAGTACTTC
CDR3 protein: CASSRTGYEQYF

J gene: TRBJ2-1
clone size: once
V gene: TRBV6-1
D gene: NA
CDR3 DNA: TGTGCCAGCAGTGAAGCGCGGGGTGGGGAGTTCTTC
CDR3 protein: CASSEARGGEFF

J gene: TRBJ2-7
clone size: NA
V gene: TRBV10-1
D gene: TRBD1
CDR3 DNA: TGCGCCAGCAGTGATGATGGACAGGGGAAGGTGTACGAGCAGTACTTC
CDR3 protein: CASSDDGQGKVYEQYF

J gene: TRBJ2-1
clone size: NA
V gene: TRBV4-1
D gene: NA
CDR3 DNA: TGCGCCAGCAGCCAAGGCCCCGGAGGGCATAATGAGCAGTTCTTC
CDR3 protein: CASSQGPGGHNEQFF

J gene: TRBJ1-4
clone size: once
V gene: TRBV7-8
D gene: TRBD1
CDR3 DNA: TGTGCCAGCAGCCCACTGGGACAGGGAGGACTGTTTTTT
CDR3 protein: CASSPLGQGGLFF

J gene: TRBJ2-1
clone size: NA
V gene: TRBV30
D gene: NA
CDR3 DNA: TGTGCCTGGGCTCGTACGTTAACAGATGGGTATGAGCAGTTCTTC
CDR3 protein: CAWARTLTDGYEQFF

J gene: TRBJ2-1
clone size: NA
V gene: TRBV19
D gene: TRBD2
CDR3 DNA: TGTGCCAGTAGTAAGGGGACTAGCGGGGGGGTTTACAATGAGCAGTTCTTC
CDR3 protein: CASSKGTSGGVYNEQFF

J gene: TRBJ2-3
clone size: NA
V gene: TRBV5-1
D gene: NA
CDR3 DNA: TGCGCCAGCAGCCGTCTGCCGGGTACGGATACGCAGTATTTT
CDR3 protein: CASSRLPGTDTQYF

J gene: TRBJ2-1
clone size: NA
V gene: TRBV28
D gene: NA
CDR3 DNA: TGTGCCAGCATCCCTATGGGGGGAGTAGAGTTAAAGTTCTTC
CDR3 protein: CASIPMGGVELKFF

J gene: TRBJ1-5
clone size: NA
V gene: TRBV15
D gene: TRBD1
CDR3 DNA: TGTGCCACCAGTGGGACAGGGAGTCGTCAGCCCCAGCATTTT
CDR3 protein: CATSGTGSRQPQHF

J gene: TRBJ2-7
clone size: NA
V gene: TRBV19
D gene: NA
CDR3 DNA: TGTGCCAGTAGTATAACCGGGGGTTTCGACGAGCAGTACTTC
CDR3 protein: CASSITGGFDEQYF

J gene: TRBJ1-2
clone size: NA
V gene: TRBV9
D gene: NA
CDR3 DNA: TGTGCCAGCAGCGTATGGGAGGGGGGCTACACCTTC
CDR3 protein: CASSVWEGGYTF

J gene: TRBJ2-7
clone size: NA
V gene: TRBV11-2
D gene: TRBD1
CDR3 DNA: TGTGCCAGCAGCAGGACAGGGAAGCAGTACGAGCAGTACTTC
CDR3 protein: CASSRTGKQYEQYF

J gene: TRBJ2-2
clone size: once
V gene: TRBV11-2
D gene: TRBD1
CDR3 DNA: TGTGCCAGCAGCTTATGGACAGGGCCCGGGGAGCTGTTTTTT
CDR3 protein: CASSLWTGPGELFF

J gene: TRBJ2-2
clone size: NA
V gene: TRBV6-5
D gene: NA
CDR3 DNA: TGTGCCAGCACTAAAGGGGATACCTACACCGGGGAGCTGTTTTTT
CDR3 protein: CASTKGDTYTGELFF

J gene: TRBJ2-1
clone size: NA
V gene: TRBV10-3
D gene: NA
CDR3 DNA: TGTGCCATTAGACTACCTTCGGATGAGCAGTTCTTC
CDR3 protein: CAIRLPSDEQFF

J gene: TRBJ2-4
clone size: NA
V gene: TRBV27
D gene: TRBD2
CDR3 DNA: TGTGCCAGCAGTTTAAAAGGTGGTGACGTGCGGGGGTTATTGACCAAAAACATTCAGTACTTC
CDR3 protein: CASSLKGGDVRGLLTKNIQYF

J gene: TRBJ2-3
clone size: NA
V gene: TRBV5-4
D gene: NA
CDR3 DNA: TGTGCCAGCAGCCCGGCAAGCGGTACTAGCACAGATACGCAGTATTTT
CDR3 protein: CASSPASGTSTDTQYF